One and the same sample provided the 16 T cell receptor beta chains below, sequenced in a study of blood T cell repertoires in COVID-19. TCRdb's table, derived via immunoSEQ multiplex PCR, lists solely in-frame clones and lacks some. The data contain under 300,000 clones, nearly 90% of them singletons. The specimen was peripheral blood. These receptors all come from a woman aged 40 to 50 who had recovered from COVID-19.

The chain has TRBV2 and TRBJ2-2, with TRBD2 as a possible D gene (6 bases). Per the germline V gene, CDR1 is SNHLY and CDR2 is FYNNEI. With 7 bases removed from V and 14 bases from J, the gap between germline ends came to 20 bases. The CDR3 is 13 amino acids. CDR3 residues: CASNPVGGVELFF. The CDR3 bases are TGTGCCAGCAATCCCGTGGGGGGAGTGGAACTGTTTTTT. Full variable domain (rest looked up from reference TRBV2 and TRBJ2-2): EPEVTQTPSHQVTQMGQEVILRCVPISNHLYFYWYRQILGQKVEFLVSFYNNEISEKSEIFDDQFSVERPDGSNFTLKIRSTKLEDSAMYFCASNPVGGVELFFGEGSRLTVL.

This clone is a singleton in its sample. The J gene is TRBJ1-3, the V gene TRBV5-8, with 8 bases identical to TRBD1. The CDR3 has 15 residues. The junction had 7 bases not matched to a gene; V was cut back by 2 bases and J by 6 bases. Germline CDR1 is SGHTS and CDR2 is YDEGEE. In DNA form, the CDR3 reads TGTGCCAGCAGCTTCGCCACGGGACAGGAAAACACCATATATTTT. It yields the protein CASSFATGQENTIYF. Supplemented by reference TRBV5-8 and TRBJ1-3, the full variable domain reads EAGVTQSPTHLIKTRGQQATLRCSPISGHTSVYWYQQALGLGLQFLLWYDEGEERNRGNFPPRFSGRQFPNYSSELNVNALELEDSALYLCASSFATGQENTIYFGEGSWLTVV.

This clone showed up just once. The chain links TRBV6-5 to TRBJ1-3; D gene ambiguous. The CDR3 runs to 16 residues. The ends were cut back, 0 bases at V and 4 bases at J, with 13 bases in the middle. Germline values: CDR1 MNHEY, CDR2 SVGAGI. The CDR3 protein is CASSYSGELGGNTIYF. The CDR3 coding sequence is TGTGCCAGCAGTTACTCGGGAGAGTTAGGCGGAAACACCATATATTTT.

The CDR3 nucleotides read TGCGCCAGCAGTACGGCAGGGGGCGGAGGGGGGACTAGCACAGATACGCAGTATTTT. The encoded protein is CASSTAGGGGGTSTDTQYF. The chain carries TRBV10-1 and TRBJ2-3, with 8 nucleotides matching TRBD1. Germline-derived CDR1 and CDR2 are WNHNN and SYGVQD (reference sequence). The CDR3 has 19 residues. V shed 5 bases and J 0 bases; nucleotides not matched to a gene: 16.

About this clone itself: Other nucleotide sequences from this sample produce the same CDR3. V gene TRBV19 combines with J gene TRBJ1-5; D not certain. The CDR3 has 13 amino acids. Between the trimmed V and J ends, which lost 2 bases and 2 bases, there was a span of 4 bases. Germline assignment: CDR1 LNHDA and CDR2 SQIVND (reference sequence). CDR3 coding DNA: TGTGCCAGTAGTATAACAGGCAATCAGCCCCAGCATTTT. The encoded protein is CASSITGNQPQHF.

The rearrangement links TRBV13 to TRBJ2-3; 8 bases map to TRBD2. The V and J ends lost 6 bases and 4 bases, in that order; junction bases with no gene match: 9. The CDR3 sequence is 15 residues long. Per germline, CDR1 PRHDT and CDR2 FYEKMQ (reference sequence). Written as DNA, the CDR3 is TGTGCCAGCAGGCGGGGGGCCAATTTGCCAGATACGCAGTATTTT. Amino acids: CASRRGANLPDTQYF.

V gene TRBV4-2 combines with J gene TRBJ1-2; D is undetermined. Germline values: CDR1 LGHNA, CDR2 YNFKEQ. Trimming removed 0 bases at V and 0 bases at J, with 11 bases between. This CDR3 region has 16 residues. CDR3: CASSQDSGRPNYGYTF. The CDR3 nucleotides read TGTGCCAGCAGCCAAGATTCAGGCCGCCCTAACTATGGCTACACCTTC.

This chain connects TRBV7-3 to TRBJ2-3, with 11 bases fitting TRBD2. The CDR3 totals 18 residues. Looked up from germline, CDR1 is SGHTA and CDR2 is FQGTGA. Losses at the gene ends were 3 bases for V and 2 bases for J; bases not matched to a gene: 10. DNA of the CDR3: TGTGCCAGCAGCTTCACCCCGACTAGCGGGGCGAACACAGATACGCAGTATTTT. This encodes CASSFTPTSGANTDTQYF.

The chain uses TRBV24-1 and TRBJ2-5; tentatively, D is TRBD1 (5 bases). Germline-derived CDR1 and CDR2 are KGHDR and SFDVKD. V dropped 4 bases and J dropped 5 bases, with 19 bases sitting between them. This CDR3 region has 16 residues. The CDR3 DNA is TGTGCCACCAGTGACCGAACAGAAGGGGATACGGAGACCCAGTACTTC. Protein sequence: CATSDRTEGDTETQYF.

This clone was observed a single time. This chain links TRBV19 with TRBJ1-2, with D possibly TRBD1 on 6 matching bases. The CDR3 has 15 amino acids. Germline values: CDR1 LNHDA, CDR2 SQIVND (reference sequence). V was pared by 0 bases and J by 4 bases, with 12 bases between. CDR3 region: CASSIEGAGSYGYTF. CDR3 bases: TGTGCCAGTAGTATAGAGGGGGCAGGATCCTATGGCTACACCTTC.

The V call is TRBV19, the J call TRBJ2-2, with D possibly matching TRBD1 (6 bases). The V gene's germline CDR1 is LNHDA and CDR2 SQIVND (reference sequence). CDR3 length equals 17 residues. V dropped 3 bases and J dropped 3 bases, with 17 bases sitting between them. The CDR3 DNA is TGTGCCAGTAGTATCAACCCGACAGGTCCCTACACCGGGGAGCTGTTTTTT. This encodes CASSINPTGPYTGELFF.

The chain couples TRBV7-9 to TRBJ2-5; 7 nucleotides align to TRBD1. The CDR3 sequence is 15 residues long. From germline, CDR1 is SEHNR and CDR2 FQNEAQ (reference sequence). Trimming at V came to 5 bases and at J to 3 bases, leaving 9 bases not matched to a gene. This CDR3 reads CASSPTGTEKETQYF. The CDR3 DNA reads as TGTGCCAGCAGCCCAACCGGGACAGAGAAAGAGACCCAGTACTTC.

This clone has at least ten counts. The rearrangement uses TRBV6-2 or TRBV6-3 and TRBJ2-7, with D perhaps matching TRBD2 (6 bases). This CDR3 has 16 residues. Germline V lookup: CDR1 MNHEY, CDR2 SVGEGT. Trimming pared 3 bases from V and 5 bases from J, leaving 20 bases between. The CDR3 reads CASSYAGRGPGDEQYF. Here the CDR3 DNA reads TGTGCCAGCAGTTATGCGGGGCGGGGCCCGGGTGACGAGCAGTACTTC.

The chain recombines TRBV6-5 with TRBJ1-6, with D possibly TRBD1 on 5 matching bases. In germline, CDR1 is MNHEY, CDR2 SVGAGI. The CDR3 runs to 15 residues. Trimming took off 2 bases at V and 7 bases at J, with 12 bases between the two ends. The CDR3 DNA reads TGTGCCAGCAGTTACGGGGGGACGGGGAATTCACCCCTCCACTTT. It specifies CASSYGGTGNSPLHF.

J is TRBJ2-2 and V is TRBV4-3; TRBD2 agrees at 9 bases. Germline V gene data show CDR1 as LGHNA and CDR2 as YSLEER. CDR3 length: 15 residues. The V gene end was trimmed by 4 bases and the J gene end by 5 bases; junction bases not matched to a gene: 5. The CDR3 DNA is TGCGCCAGCAGCCCCATAGCGGGGGAGACCGGGGAGCTGTTTTTT. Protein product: CASSPIAGETGELFF.

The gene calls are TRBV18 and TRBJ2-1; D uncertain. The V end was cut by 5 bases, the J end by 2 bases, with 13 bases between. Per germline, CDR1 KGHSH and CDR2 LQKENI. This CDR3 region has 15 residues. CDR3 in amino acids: CASSTPRVPYNEQFF. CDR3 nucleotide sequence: TGTGCCAGCTCAACCCCTAGAGTCCCCTACAATGAGCAGTTCTTC.